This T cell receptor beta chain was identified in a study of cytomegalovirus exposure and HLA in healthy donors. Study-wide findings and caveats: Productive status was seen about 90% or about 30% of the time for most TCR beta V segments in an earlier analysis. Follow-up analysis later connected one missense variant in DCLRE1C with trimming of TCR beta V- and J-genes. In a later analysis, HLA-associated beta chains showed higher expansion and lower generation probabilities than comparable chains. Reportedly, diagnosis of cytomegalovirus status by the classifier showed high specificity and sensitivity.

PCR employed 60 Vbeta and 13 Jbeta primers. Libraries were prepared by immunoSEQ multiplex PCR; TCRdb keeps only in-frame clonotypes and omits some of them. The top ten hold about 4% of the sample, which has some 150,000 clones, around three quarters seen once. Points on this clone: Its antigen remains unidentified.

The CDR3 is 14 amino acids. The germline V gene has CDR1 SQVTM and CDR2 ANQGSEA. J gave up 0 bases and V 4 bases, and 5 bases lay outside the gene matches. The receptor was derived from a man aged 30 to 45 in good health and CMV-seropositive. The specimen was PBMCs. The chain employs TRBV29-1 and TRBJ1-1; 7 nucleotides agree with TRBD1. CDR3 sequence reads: CSVAWGQLNTEAFF. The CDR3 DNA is TGCAGCGTTGCCTGGGGACAGTTGAACACTGAAGCTTTCTTT.